This T cell receptor beta chain was profiled in a study of pediatric ulcerative colitis. To note about this clone: Its target is not known.

During colonoscopy, one to two rectal pinch biopsies were collected. Produced via immunoSEQ multiplex PCR; TCRdb's table is partial and in-frame only. Altogether 23,000 or so clones are present, roughly two thirds being singletons, with the ten largest covering around 16%. Findings and limits, study-wide: Repertoires came from total lymphocyte DNA, not specific subsets. Two patients had blood samples with substantially reduced template counts.

Germline CDR1 reads MNHNS; CDR2 reads SASEGT. V trimming: 1 base; J trimming: 7 bases; junction bases outside the gene matches: 3. The CDR3 contains 15 residues. The specimen sequenced was gut tissue. This rearrangement joins TRBV6-1 to TRBJ1-4; 10 bases agree with TRBD1. The sequence was collected from a boy between 10 and 17 years old with severe ulcerative colitis. CDR3 sequence (DNA): TGTGCCAGCAGTGAAGGACAGGGGGCTTTTGAAAAACTGTTTTTT. It specifies CASSEGQGAFEKLFF.